One sample yielded the 30 T cell receptor beta chains listed below, sequenced in a study of hypomethylating agent response in myelodysplastic syndrome. Sequenced by immunoSEQ multiplex PCR; TCRdb stores in-frame clones only, minus some. This table has 5,000 or so clones, about 80% appearing once. This specimen consisted of bone marrow, obtained before or after starting hypomethylating agent treatment for myelodysplastic syndrome (not recorded which). The receptor source for this set is a human donor with myelodysplastic syndrome.

The V and J genes are TRBV6-5 and TRBJ2-7; 7 nucleotides agree with TRBD1. Germline V lookup: CDR1 MNHEY, CDR2 SVGAGI. V shed 7 bases and J 2 bases; nucleotides not matched to a gene: 11. This CDR3 is 15 amino acids long. In DNA form, the CDR3 reads TGTGCCAGCACCACTTACTCAGGGGGTCCCTACGAGCAGTACTTC. Its protein product is CASTTYSGGPYEQYF.

The chain uses TRBV6-1 and TRBJ2-2; 9 bases match TRBD2. V was clipped by 5 bases and J by 6 bases; unmatched bases: 7. Germline-derived CDR1 and CDR2 are MNHNS and SASEGT. The CDR3 has 15 residues. The CDR3, as DNA: TGTGCCAGCAGTCGGACTAGCGTCGAGTCCGGGGAGCTGTTTTTT. It codes for CASSRTSVESGELFF.

The CDR3 region has the DNA TGCGCCAGCAGTGAGTCGGGGGGATACAATGAGCAGTTCTTC. Translation: CASSESGGYNEQFF. The chain employs TRBV10-1 and TRBJ2-1; a possible D gene is TRBD2 (6 bases). The CDR3 runs to 14 residues. V was trimmed by 0 bases and J by 4 bases, leaving 7 bases between them. Germline-derived CDR1 and CDR2 are WNHNN and SYGVQD (reference sequence).

The V call is TRBV4-2, the J call TRBJ1-3; 11 bases align to TRBD1. The CDR3 has 17 residues. J was trimmed by 0 bases and V by 3 bases; bases with no gene match: 4. Germline CDR1 and CDR2: LGHNA and YNFKEQ. The CDR3 sequence: CASSHSGTGGSGNTIYF. The CDR3 nucleotides are TGTGCCAGCAGCCATAGCGGGACAGGGGGCTCTGGAAACACCATATATTTT.

This clone occurred once. The chain has TRBV7-9 and TRBJ2-7; tentative D call: TRBD1 (6 bases). The CDR3 extends over 14 amino acids. CDR1 is SEHNR, CDR2 FQNEAQ, per germline (reference sequence). Trimming removed 1 base at V and 2 bases at J, with 9 bases between. The CDR3 DNA reads as TGTGCCAGCAGCTTAGAGGACAGACCCTACGAGCAGTACTTC. Its translation: CASSLEDRPYEQYF.

V usage is TRBV13 and J usage is TRBJ2-2, with D perhaps TRBD2 (6 bases). CDR1 is PRHDT and CDR2 is FYEKMQ in the germline V gene (reference sequence). This CDR3 is built from 16 residues. Deletions cut 1 base from V and 5 bases from J, with 14 bases between. The CDR3 coding sequence is TGTGCCAGCAGCTTAGTTCCGGGCGGGGCTACCGGGGAGCTGTTTTTT. Amino acids: CASSLVPGGATGELFF.

The CDR3: CASSSRWTGNNEAFF. For the CDR3, the DNA is TGCGCCAGCAGCTCCCGGTGGACAGGGAATAATGAAGCTTTCTTT. The genes are TRBV5-1 and TRBJ1-1; 8 bases match TRBD1. V lost 3 bases to trimming and J lost 7 bases; unmatched junction nucleotides: 11. CDR1 is SGHRS, CDR2 YFSETQ, per germline. The CDR3 totals 15 residues.

The chain couples TRBV10-3 to TRBJ2-5; D possibly corresponds to TRBD1 (5 bases). The J call is in doubt because the DNA end fits TRBJ2-7 better. This CDR3 spans 14 amino acids. CDR1 and CDR2 (germline): ENHRY, SYGVKD. CDR3: CAILEQESSYEQYF. The DNA for the CDR3 is TGTGCCATCCTAGAACAGGAGAGCTCCTACGAGCAGTACTTC.

The gene calls are TRBV19 and TRBJ2-7, with D possibly being TRBD2 (7 bases). V lost 4 bases, J lost 0 bases, and 16 bases lay in between. This CDR3 has 16 amino acids. CDR1 is LNHDA, CDR2 SQIVND, per germline (reference sequence). The CDR3 DNA is TGTGCCAGTAGTAGCTTAGGGGGGGCGAGCTCCTACGAGCAGTACTTC. It is translated as CASSSLGGASSYEQYF.

The chain couples TRBV5-4 to TRBJ2-5, with 13 nucleotides matching TRBD2. Looked up from germline, CDR1 is SGHNT and CDR2 is YYREEE (reference sequence). The CDR3 loop spans 16 amino acids. The trim removed 3 bases at V and 5 bases at J, leaving 7 bases unmatched. The CDR3 spells CASSSQTSGGAETQYF. The CDR3 DNA sequence: TGTGCCAGCAGCTCCCAAACTAGCGGGGGGGCCGAGACCCAGTACTTC.

The chain recombines TRBV6-1 with TRBJ2-5; D uncertain. Germline assignment: CDR1 MNHNS and CDR2 SASEGT. The V end lost 0 bases, the J end lost 5 bases, and 16 bases lay between the germline ends. The CDR3 contains 16 residues. CDR3 amino acids: CASSEAPAAVRETQYF. CDR3 nucleotides: TGTGCCAGCAGTGAAGCCCCGGCGGCCGTTCGGGAGACCCAGTACTTC.

The chain carries TRBV13 and TRBJ1-1; 8 bases are shared with TRBD1. This CDR3 has 15 amino acids. Germline CDR1 is PRHDT and CDR2 is FYEKMQ (reference sequence). J lost 3 bases, V lost 5 bases, and 8 bases had no gene match. The CDR3 coding sequence is TGTGCCAGCAGCACCAGTCAGGGGGCTGACACTGAAGCTTTCTTT. It yields the protein CASSTSQGADTEAFF.

This sequence joins TRBV4-1 and TRBJ2-7; TRBD1 aligns across 7 bases. This CDR3 is 15 amino acids long. Looked up from germline, CDR1 is MGHRA and CDR2 is YSYEKL. V was pared by 6 bases and J by 0 bases, with 8 bases of the junction left unmatched. The DNA for the CDR3 is TGCGCCAGCAGGCAAACAGGGGAACCCTCCTACGAGCAGTACTTC. This translates into CASRQTGEPSYEQYF.

CDR3 nucleotide sequence: TGCGCCAGCAGCCAAGATACCGGGACAGATAATTCACCCCTCCACTTT. This encodes CASSQDTGTDNSPLHF. The gene calls are TRBV4-3 and TRBJ1-6; 7 bases line up with TRBD1. CDR1 is LGHNA and CDR2 is YSLEER in the germline V gene. The CDR3 loop spans 16 amino acids. The junction had 4 bases not matched to a gene; V was cut back by 0 bases and J by 5 bases.

This clone was detected once. The rearrangement joins TRBV6-5 to TRBJ1-2; D is unclear. The V and J ends lost 2 bases and 8 bases respectively, with 15 bases between them. Germline V gene lookup returns CDR1 MNHEY and CDR2 SVGAGI. CDR3 length equals 14 residues. The CDR3 sequence is CASSYGKSFRGYTF. In nucleotides, the CDR3 is TGTGCCAGCAGTTACGGGAAGTCCTTCCGGGGCTACACCTTC.

The gene calls are TRBV27 and TRBJ1-6; D might be TRBD1 (5 bases). The CDR3 extends over 15 amino acids. V gave up 5 bases and J gave up 7 bases, with 15 bases separating them. Germline CDR1 is MNHEY and CDR2 is SMNVEV (reference sequence). CDR3 residues: CASSQKQAVNSPLHF. The CDR3 nucleotides read TGTGCCAGCAGTCAGAAACAGGCGGTGAATTCACCCCTCCACTTT.

This chain connects TRBV6-5 to TRBJ2-3; 10 bases map to TRBD1. Losses at the gene ends were 5 bases for V and 5 bases for J; bases not matched to a gene: 7. There are 15 residues in the CDR3. The germline V gene has CDR1 MNHEY and CDR2 SVGAGI. CDR3 residues: CASSGGQGYGDTQYF. The CDR3 nucleotides are TGTGCCAGCAGTGGGGGACAGGGGTATGGAGATACGCAGTATTTT.

The V call is TRBV11-2, the J call TRBJ2-2; tentative D call: TRBD1 (5 bases). Trimming cost V 5 bases and J 4 bases, with 8 bases left between them. The CDR3 spans 13 residues. The V gene's germline CDR1 is SGHAT and CDR2 FQNNGV. The CDR3 loop reads CASSRTGTGELFF. For the CDR3, the DNA is TGTGCCAGCAGCCGCACAGGCACCGGGGAGCTGTTTTTT.

The chain joins TRBV7-9 to TRBJ1-2, with a weak D call TRBD1 (5 bases). Germline CDR1 is SEHNR and CDR2 is FQNEAQ (reference sequence). The CDR3 is 16 amino acids. The V gene lost 3 bases and the J gene lost 5 bases, with 19 bases spanning the gap. CDR3 region: CASSFGGARAFYGYTF. The CDR3 bases are TGTGCCAGCAGCTTCGGGGGTGCAAGGGCCTTTTATGGCTACACCTTC.

The V call is TRBV7-8, the J call TRBJ1-5, with TRBD1 as a possible D gene (5 bases). Trimming left V 1 base short and J 0 bases short, with 13 bases between. Per the germline V gene, CDR1 is SGHVS and CDR2 is FQNEAQ. This CDR3 is 17 amino acids long. The CDR3 here is CASSLVPPGVSNQPQHF. Written as DNA, the CDR3 is TGTGCCAGCAGCTTAGTTCCCCCGGGGGTTAGCAATCAGCCCCAGCATTTT.

The chain is built from TRBV9 and TRBJ2-7; possible D gene TRBD2, 6 bases. Trimming shortened V by 0 bases and J by 2 bases, and 21 bases separated the two germline ends. The germline V gene encodes CDR1 SGDLS and CDR2 YYNGEE. This CDR3 spans 18 amino acids. The CDR3, as DNA: TGTGCCAGCAGCGTAGAGGTGGGAGGACACAATCCTCCCTACGAGCAGTACTTC. It yields the protein CASSVEVGGHNPPYEQYF.

This clone was observed a handful of times. The chain recombines TRBV5-1 with TRBJ2-7, with TRBD2 matching over 10 bases. The CDR3 is made up of 14 amino acids. V was pared by 4 bases and J by 3 bases, with 4 bases of the junction left unmatched. Germline loops: CDR1 SGHRS, CDR2 YFSETQ. The CDR3 DNA follows: TGCGCCAGCAGCACAACTAGCGGGGTCTACGAGCAGTACTTC. Translated, it gives CASSTTSGVYEQYF.

This clone was detected only a few times. The chain is built from TRBV28 and TRBJ1-2, with no clear D. The CDR3 spans 15 residues. Trimming removed 8 bases from V and 0 bases from J, with 16 bases in between. CDR1 and CDR2 (germline): MDHEN, SYDVKM. CDR3 protein: CASFGLDGTNYGYTF. The DNA of the CDR3 is TGTGCCAGCTTTGGGCTGGACGGGACTAACTATGGCTACACCTTC.

CDR3 DNA sequence: TGTGCCAGCAGCTTAGGGCTTACCGGAAACACCATATATTTT. Protein product: CASSLGLTGNTIYF. The chain combines TRBV11-3 with TRBJ1-3; D call uncertain. The CDR3 is 14 amino acids. Germline V CDR1 and CDR2: SGHNT, YENEEA. V was shortened by 1 base and J by 4 bases, with 8 bases between the two germline ends.

This chain uses TRBV5-6 with TRBJ2-6; 16 bases match TRBD2. V dropped 4 bases and J dropped 2; count of bases not matched to a gene: 6. The CDR3 length is 19 residues. The V gene's germline CDR1 is SGHDT and CDR2 YYEEEE. DNA for the CDR3: TGTGCCAGCAGCATCCCGGGACTAGCGGGGGGGCCTGGGGCCAACGTCCTGACTTTC. The encoded protein is CASSIPGLAGGPGANVLTF.

The rearrangement joins TRBV27 to TRBJ1-6, with 7 bases aligning to TRBD1. This CDR3 contains 17 residues. Germline V CDR1 and CDR2: MNHEY, SMNVEV (reference sequence). V shed 0 bases and J 8 bases; nucleotides not matched to a gene: 10. This CDR3 reads CASSLSFGTAFDSPLHF. Written as DNA, the CDR3 is TGTGCCAGCAGTTTATCGTTCGGGACAGCCTTCGATTCACCCCTCCACTTT.

V is TRBV27 and J is TRBJ2-5; D is possibly TRBD1 (6 bases). V lost 0 bases and J lost 3, with 14 bases in between. CDR1 is MNHEY and CDR2 is SMNVEV in the germline V gene (reference sequence). This CDR3 has 16 amino acids. The chain's CDR3 is CASSLSGDTKKETQYF. CDR3 in DNA: TGTGCCAGCAGTTTATCAGGGGACACAAAAAAAGAGACCCAGTACTTC.

V is TRBV5-1 and J is TRBJ2-2, with a tentative D call TRBD1 (6 bases). Germline V gene lookup returns CDR1 SGHRS and CDR2 YFSETQ. This CDR3 is 18 amino acids long. Trimming left V 4 bases short and J 1 base short, with 20 bases between. CDR3 nucleotide sequence: TGCGCCAGCAGCCTGTTCCTTTCGGGACACTTGAACACCGGGGAGCTGTTTTTT. This sequence encodes CASSLFLSGHLNTGELFF.

The genes are TRBV30 and TRBJ1-2, with D uncertain. The CDR3 has 12 residues. Trimming removed 5 bases from V and 2 bases from J, with 9 bases in between. CDR1 is GTSNPN and CDR2 is SVGIG in the germline V gene (reference sequence). The CDR3 is CAWARRNYGYTF. The CDR3, as DNA: TGTGCCTGGGCGAGACGGAACTATGGCTACACCTTC.

V is TRBV6-5 and J is TRBJ2-1, with a weak D call TRBD2 (7 bases). CDR3 length: 15 amino acids. Germline V lookup: CDR1 MNHEY, CDR2 SVGAGI. The V gene lost 2 bases and the J gene lost 9 bases, with 17 bases spanning the gap. The CDR3 is CASSYESGGRGEQFF. Written as DNA, the CDR3 is TGTGCCAGCAGTTACGAATCGGGGGGCCGTGGTGAGCAGTTCTTC.